These T cell receptor beta chains were read from a single sample in a study of blood T cell repertoires in COVID-19. Profiled with immunoSEQ multiplex PCR; TCRdb holds only in-frame clones, not every one. The sample has about 150,000 clones, roughly nine tenths seen once. Sequenced sample: peripheral blood. These receptors were obtained from a woman in her sixties or seventies with acute or convalescent COVID-19. Both conserved end residues are part of each CDR3. D genes are given only for firm matches. Clone size appears in some rows only: once, few, many, or a class for an expanded clone.

D gene: TRBD1
clone size: .
CDR3 length: 19
V gene: TRBV7-9
J gene: TRBJ2-6
CDR3 protein: CASSLVFRDRVSGANVLTF
CDR3 DNA: TGTGCCAGCAGCTTAGTGTTCAGGGACAGGGTTTCTGGGGCCAACGTCCTGACTTTC

D gene: TRBD1
clone size: .
CDR3 length: 13
V gene: TRBV6-5
J gene: TRBJ1-2
CDR3 protein: CASSRDRAYGYTF
CDR3 DNA: TGTGCCAGCAGCCGGGACAGGGCCTATGGCTACACCTTC

D gene: .
clone size: .
CDR3 length: 14
V gene: TRBV4-1
J gene: TRBJ1-4
CDR3 protein: CASSGGGGLEKLFF
CDR3 DNA: TGCGCCAGCAGCGGGGGCGGGGGCTTGGAAAAACTGTTTTTT

D gene: .
clone size: .
CDR3 length: 14
V gene: TRBV7-8
J gene: TRBJ1-1
CDR3 protein: CASSLKQGYTEAFF
CDR3 DNA: TGTGCCAGCAGCTTAAAACAGGGCTACACTGAAGCTTTCTTT

D gene: TRBD1
clone size: .
CDR3 length: 15
V gene: TRBV2
J gene: TRBJ1-5
CDR3 protein: CASSEEGGRNQPQHF
CDR3 DNA: TGTGCCAGCAGTGAGGAAGGGGGCCGCAATCAGCCCCAGCATTTT

D gene: .
clone size: .
CDR3 length: 16
V gene: TRBV7-9
J gene: TRBJ1-5
CDR3 protein: CASSPGEGESNQPQHF
CDR3 DNA: TGTGCCAGCAGCCCAGGGGAGGGTGAAAGCAATCAGCCCCAGCATTTT

D gene: .
clone size: .
CDR3 length: 14
V gene: TRBV4-3
J gene: TRBJ1-5
CDR3 protein: CASSQGPRNQPQHF
CDR3 DNA: TGCGCCAGCAGCCAAGGGCCGAGGAATCAGCCCCAGCATTTT

D gene: .
clone size: .
CDR3 length: 11
V gene: TRBV2
J gene: TRBJ1-2
CDR3 protein: CASSQAYGYTF
CDR3 DNA: TGTGCCAGCAGTCAGGCATATGGCTACACCTTC

D gene: .
clone size: .
CDR3 length: 16
V gene: TRBV7-6
J gene: TRBJ1-2
CDR3 protein: CASSQAGGATYSGYTF
CDR3 DNA: TGTGCCAGCAGCCAGGCAGGAGGGGCGACCTACAGTGGCTACACCTTC

D gene: .
clone size: .
CDR3 length: 15
V gene: TRBV7-2
J gene: TRBJ1-2
CDR3 protein: CASSLARQFRHGYTF
CDR3 DNA: TGTGCCAGCAGCTTAGCGAGACAGTTTAGGCATGGCTACACCTTC

D gene: TRBD1
clone size: once
CDR3 length: 15
V gene: TRBV2
J gene: TRBJ1-6
CDR3 protein: CASSEKRTGQSPLHF
CDR3 DNA: TGTGCCAGCAGTGAAAAGAGGACAGGGCAATCACCCCTCCACTTT

D gene: .
clone size: .
CDR3 length: 13
V gene: TRBV29-1
J gene: TRBJ2-3
CDR3 protein: CSVARDRTDTQYF
CDR3 DNA: TGCAGCGTTGCCAGGGATAGGACAGATACGCAGTATTTT

D gene: TRBD1
clone size: .
CDR3 length: 15
V gene: TRBV27
J gene: TRBJ1-1
CDR3 protein: CASIQGTGGGGEAFF
CDR3 DNA: TGTGCCAGCATCCAAGGGACAGGGGGTGGAGGAGAAGCTTTCTTT

D gene: TRBD1
clone size: .
CDR3 length: 18
V gene: TRBV18
J gene: TRBJ2-3
CDR3 protein: CASSPLSNRGRGTDTQYF
CDR3 DNA: TGTGCCAGCTCACCACTGTCAAACAGGGGTCGTGGCACAGATACGCAGTATTTT

D gene: .
clone size: .
CDR3 length: 15
V gene: TRBV7-9
J gene: TRBJ2-7
CDR3 protein: CASSTDRLGSYEQYF
CDR3 DNA: TGTGCCAGCAGCACCGACAGGCTCGGATCCTACGAGCAGTACTTC

D gene: TRBD1
clone size: many
CDR3 length: 13
V gene: TRBV27
J gene: TRBJ1-4
CDR3 protein: CASEPGQGEKLFF
CDR3 DNA: TGTGCCAGCGAGCCGGGACAGGGTGAAAAACTGTTTTTT

D gene: TRBD2
clone size: .
CDR3 length: 15
V gene: TRBV10-3
J gene: TRBJ2-2
CDR3 protein: CAISDLGLAAGELFF
CDR3 DNA: TGTGCCATCAGTGACCTTGGACTAGCCGCCGGGGAGCTGTTTTTT

D gene: .
clone size: .
CDR3 length: 12
V gene: TRBV19
J gene: TRBJ2-3
CDR3 protein: CASSQTTDTQYF
CDR3 DNA: TGTGCCAGTAGTCAGACAACAGATACGCAGTATTTT

D gene: .
clone size: .
CDR3 length: 16
V gene: TRBV4-1
J gene: TRBJ2-1
CDR3 protein: CASSQPGHRVYNEQFF
CDR3 DNA: TGCGCCAGCAGCCAACCGGGACATAGGGTATACAATGAGCAGTTCTTC

D gene: .
clone size: .
CDR3 length: 14
V gene: TRBV4-3
J gene: TRBJ2-2
CDR3 protein: CASSHSGNTGELFF
CDR3 DNA: TGCGCCAGCAGCCATTCGGGGAACACCGGGGAGCTGTTTTTT

D gene: TRBD2
clone size: .
CDR3 length: 19
V gene: TRBV18
J gene: TRBJ2-1
CDR3 protein: CASSPLRTSGGRTYNEQFF
CDR3 DNA: TGTGCCAGCTCACCCCTTCGGACTAGCGGGGGCCGAACCTACAATGAGCAGTTCTTC

D gene: .
clone size: .
CDR3 length: 13
V gene: TRBV5-6
J gene: TRBJ2-2
CDR3 protein: CASSFWSTGELFF
CDR3 DNA: TGTGCCAGCAGCTTTTGGAGTACCGGGGAGCTGTTTTTT

D gene: .
clone size: .
CDR3 length: 12
V gene: TRBV2
J gene: TRBJ1-6
CDR3 protein: CASTGEPSPLHF
CDR3 DNA: TGTGCCAGCACGGGGGAGCCGTCACCCCTCCACTTT

D gene: .
clone size: .
CDR3 length: 14
V gene: TRBV3-1/TRBV3-2
J gene: TRBJ1-2
CDR3 protein: CASSQERGIWGYTF
CDR3 DNA: TGTGCCAGCAGCCAAGAAAGGGGGATTTGGGGCTACACCTTC

D gene: TRBD1
clone size: .
CDR3 length: 15
V gene: TRBV18
J gene: TRBJ2-7
CDR3 protein: CASSETGTVVYEQYF
CDR3 DNA: TGTGCCAGCTCCGAAACCGGGACAGTCGTCTACGAGCAGTACTTC

D gene: .
clone size: .
CDR3 length: 13
V gene: TRBV28
J gene: TRBJ2-1
CDR3 protein: CASSSGDYNEQFF
CDR3 DNA: TGTGCCAGCAGTTCAGGGGACTACAATGAGCAGTTCTTC

D gene: .
clone size: .
CDR3 length: 18
V gene: TRBV7-8
J gene: TRBJ1-6
CDR3 protein: CASSLASAGVVTISPLHF
CDR3 DNA: TGTGCCAGCAGCTTAGCATCGGCAGGGGTGGTCACTATCTCACCCCTCCACTTT

D gene: .
clone size: .
CDR3 length: 14
V gene: TRBV2
J gene: TRBJ1-5
CDR3 protein: CASSWGGFNQPQHF
CDR3 DNA: TGTGCCAGCAGTTGGGGAGGCTTCAATCAGCCCCAGCATTTT

D gene: TRBD1
clone size: .
CDR3 length: 15
V gene: TRBV5-1
J gene: TRBJ1-4
CDR3 protein: CASSGARGLNEKLFF
CDR3 DNA: TGCGCCAGCAGCGGCGCCAGGGGGCTTAACGAAAAACTGTTTTTT

D gene: TRBD1
clone size: .
CDR3 length: 17
V gene: TRBV7-6
J gene: TRBJ2-2
CDR3 protein: CASSLPRDRLNTGELFF
CDR3 DNA: TGTGCCAGCAGCTTACCCCGGGACAGACTGAACACCGGGGAGCTGTTTTTT

D gene: TRBD2
clone size: once
CDR3 length: 15
V gene: TRBV5-1
J gene: TRBJ2-3
CDR3 protein: CASRLGAGAGDTQYF
CDR3 DNA: TGCGCCAGCCGACTGGGAGCGGGGGCCGGGGATACGCAGTATTTT

D gene: .
clone size: .
CDR3 length: 19
V gene: TRBV30
J gene: TRBJ1-6
CDR3 protein: CAWSVGFRRPLPYNSPLHF
CDR3 DNA: TGTGCCTGGAGTGTGGGCTTCCGCAGGCCCCTTCCTTATAATTCACCCCTCCACTTT

D gene: .
clone size: .
CDR3 length: 14
V gene: TRBV28
J gene: TRBJ1-6
CDR3 protein: CASSFGAHREGRHF
CDR3 DNA: TGTGCCAGCAGTTTCGGGGCGCACAGGGAAGGGCGCCACTTT

D gene: .
clone size: .
CDR3 length: 17
V gene: TRBV5-5
J gene: TRBJ1-6
CDR3 protein: CASSLAAGAQWNSPLHF
CDR3 DNA: TGTGCCAGCAGCTTGGCCGCAGGGGCTCAGTGGAATTCACCCCTCCACTTT

D gene: .
clone size: .
CDR3 length: 14
V gene: TRBV7-9
J gene: TRBJ1-6
CDR3 protein: CASRPGRDNTPLHF
CDR3 DNA: TGTGCCAGCAGACCGGGACGGGACAATACACCCCTCCACTTT

D gene: TRBD1
clone size: .
CDR3 length: 15
V gene: TRBV7-2
J gene: TRBJ1-6
CDR3 protein: CASSSRDRNNSPLHF
CDR3 DNA: TGTGCCAGCAGCTCCCGGGACAGGAATAATTCACCCCTCCACTTT